This T cell receptor (beta chain) was identified in a study of radiation and T cells in renal cell carcinoma. With respect to this clone: Its antigen is unknown.

The time point: baseline pretreatment blood. Treatment of the sample: 15 Gy SBRT to primary tumor, nephrectomy 4 weeks later. Serial blood draws occurred at baseline and 2 and 4 weeks post-SBRT. The patient's renal cell carcinoma had clear cell pathology. TCRdb keeps only in-frame clones here, not all; method: immunoSEQ multiplex PCR. The sample yields some 100,000 clones, approximately 80% seen once. Study findings and constraints: No pretreatment tumor biopsies were available for baseline clonotypes. From baseline, blood top tumor clonotypes peaked at 2 weeks post-radiation.

Sequencing was performed on blood, taken from a patient whose treatment included radiotherapy and nephrectomy. This receptor was identified in a man aged 60 to 75 with renal cell carcinoma.

This CDR3 reads CSVGDRAKSEAFF. The CDR3 bases are TGCAGCGTTGGGGACAGGGCCAAATCTGAAGCTTTCTTT. This chain connects TRBV29-1 to TRBJ1-1, with 9 bases that match TRBD1. Germline V lookup: CDR1 SQVTM, CDR2 ANQGSEA. J was trimmed by 6 bases and V by 4 bases; bases with no gene match: 6. The CDR3 totals 13 residues.